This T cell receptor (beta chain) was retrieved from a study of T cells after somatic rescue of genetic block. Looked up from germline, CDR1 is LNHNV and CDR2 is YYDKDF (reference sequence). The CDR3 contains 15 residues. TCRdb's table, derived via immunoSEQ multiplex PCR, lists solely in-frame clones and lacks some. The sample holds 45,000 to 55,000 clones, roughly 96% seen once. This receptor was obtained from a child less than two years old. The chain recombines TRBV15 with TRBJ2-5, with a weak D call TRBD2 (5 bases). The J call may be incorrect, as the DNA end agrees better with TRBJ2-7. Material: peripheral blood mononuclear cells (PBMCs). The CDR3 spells CATSRGAAGSYEQYF. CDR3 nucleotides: TGTGCCACCAGCAGAGGGGCGGCGGGCTCCTACGAGCAGTACTTC.